This T cell receptor beta chain was sequenced during a study of shared clonotypes between healthy human individuals. Study-wide results and caveats: Estimated richness was generally greater in naive than memory subsets. Although depth was large, rarefaction showed that sequencing of the sorted subsets was incomplete.

This clone has just one count. Its antigen is unidentified. The ends were cut back, 0 bases at V and 8 bases at J, with 14 bases in the middle. This CDR3 has 14 residues. The germline gives CDR1 SGDLS, CDR2 YYNGEE. The sorted-subset replicate PCRs were given approximately 190 ng DNA, which is 25,000 to 35,000 T cell genomes. The data were produced by immunoSEQ multiplex PCR, yet TCRdb's version contains in-frame clones alone and is incomplete. The sample records millions of clones, 90% to 95% being singletons. V usage is TRBV9 and J usage is TRBJ1-2; D uncertain. The sequence came from a man between 18 and 35 years old in good health. Input material: naive CD4+ T cells sorted from blood. The sample's subset: CD45RA+ positively selected. The CDR3 reads CASSVEDQKGGYTF. The DNA of the CDR3 is TGTGCCAGCAGCGTAGAGGACCAGAAAGGGGGCTACACCTTC.